This T cell receptor beta chain emerged from a study of immune cell composition in non-small cell lung cancer. Regarding the study as a whole: Roughly 80% of squamous and approximately 31% of adenocarcinoma cases had tumour-associated clones >0.5%.

This clone is large (0.1 to 1%). No antigen is known for it. Germline assignment: CDR1 SGHTA and CDR2 FQGNSA. The CDR3 is made up of 14 amino acids. Trimming shortened V by 5 bases and J by 4 bases, and 15 bases separated the two germline ends. Here immunoSEQ multiplex PCR was the method, and the copy in TCRdb shows in-frame clones only, minus some. Counted here are under 4,000 clones, around 75% occurring once; the ten biggest clones make up roughly an eighth. The TCR sequence derives from a human donor with non-small cell lung cancer. Material for sequencing was lung tumor tissue. The chain carries TRBV7-2 and TRBJ2-7; possible D gene TRBD2, 5 bases. CDR3 region: CASSPGVVGYEQYF. The CDR3 DNA follows: TGTGCCAGCAGCCCCGGGGTAGTTGGTTACGAGCAGTACTTC.